The clone carrying this TCR beta chain was detected only a few times. Antigen unknown. Germline and junction disagree at one end, which may indicate a read error. The germline V gene has CDR1 MNHEY and CDR2 SVGEGT. This CDR3 is built from 12 residues. Patients who underwent sequencing had shown CD8+CD57+ cell expansion by flow cytometry. The sample comes from a study of CD8+CD57+ T cells in acquired aplastic anemia. The template for TCR beta VDJ and CDR3 sequence profiling was genomic DNA. TCRdb reprocessed the reads via MiXCR and lists one record per CDR3 protein. This table has around 500,000 distinct CDR3 sequences, less than 35% appearing once. Study observations and caveats: The number of CD8+ CDR3 sequences shared by patients and controls was roughly 30.

The receptor was isolated from a human donor with aplastic anemia. The sample taken for sequencing was sorted CD4+, CD8+, or CD8+CD57+ T cells (not recorded which) from PBMCs. The chain has TRBV6-2 or TRBV6-3 and TRBJ2-7; D gene uncertain. The chain's CDR3 is CASSPVLYGQYF. The CDR3 DNA reads TGTGCCAGCAGTCCGGTCCTTTACGGGCAGTACTTC.